These T cell receptor beta chains were read from a single sample in a study of cytotoxic CD8 clonotypes in ibrutinib-treated CLL. Here immunoSEQ multiplex PCR was the method, and the copy in TCRdb shows in-frame clones only, minus some. The sample carries hundreds of thousands of clones, 70% recorded once. The sequences come from PBMCs, collected after 24 months of ibrutinib treatment. The receptors stem from a human donor with chronic lymphocytic leukemia. CDR3s include the opening cysteine and the closing phenylalanine or tryptophan. A D gene is named only where the DNA matches it firmly. Clone size appears in some rows only: once, few, many, or a class for an expanded clone.

v_gene,j_gene,d_gene,abundance,CDR3nt,CDR3aa
TRBV28,TRBJ2-7,-,-,TGTGCCAGCTTTGAAGATACCGCCTACGAGCAGTACTTC,CASFEDTAYEQYF
TRBV11-2,TRBJ2-7,TRBD1,-,TGTGCCAGCAGCAAAGGGCAGGGGGAGTACTTC,CASSKGQGEYF
TRBV13,TRBJ2-1,TRBD2,-,TGTGCCAGCAGGATATGGGCGGGAGGTCGAAATGAGCAGTTCTTC,CASRIWAGGRNEQFF
TRBV7-2,TRBJ2-5,-,-,TGTGCCAGCAGCCCCGGACTCCTCCGGGAGACCCAGTACTTC,CASSPGLLRETQYF
TRBV30,TRBJ1-1,-,-,TGTGCCGCCACAGGTGGCACTGAAGCTTTCTTT,CAATGGTEAFF
TRBV28,TRBJ2-7,-,-,TGTGCCAGCAGTCCGAGGGACGGAGCGTTCTACGAGCAGTACTTC,CASSPRDGAFYEQYF
TRBV30,TRBJ2-5,-,once,TGTGCCTGGACTAGACAAGAGACCCAGTACTTC,CAWTRQETQYF
TRBV7-3,TRBJ2-3,-,-,TGTGCCAGCAGCCCAGCGTATAGCACAGATACGCAGTATTTT,CASSPAYSTDTQYF
TRBV29-1,TRBJ1-1,-,-,TGCAGCACACCGGGACGATACAACACTGAAGCTTTCTTT,CSTPGRYNTEAFF
TRBV30,TRBJ2-5,-,few,TGTGCCTGGAGTCCCGGGACCCGATGGGAGACCCAGTACTTC,CAWSPGTRWETQYF
TRBV7-2,TRBJ2-2,-,-,TGTGCCAGCAGCTTAGACGAGGGATGGTTTGGTACCGGGGAGCTGTTTTTT,CASSLDEGWFGTGELFF
TRBV7-9,TRBJ2-7,-,few,TGTGCCAGCAGCCAGGGCAGGGCGGCGGTGCACTACGAGCAGTACTTC,CASSQGRAAVHYEQYF
TRBV5-1,TRBJ2-7,-,-,TGCGCCAGCAGCTTGGTGTCGGGGAGCTCCTACGAGCAGTACTTC,CASSLVSGSSYEQYF
TRBV6-6,TRBJ1-4,-,-,TGTGCCAGCAGCCATGATGAAAAACTGTTTTTT,CASSHDEKLFF
TRBV6-5,TRBJ1-2,-,-,TGTGCCAGCAGTTACTCGAGGCAGGGAGTCGCGGGCTACACCTTC,CASSYSRQGVAGYTF
TRBV19,TRBJ2-3,-,few,TGTGCCACGGGCACCGCAGGGGACACAGATACGCAGTATTTT,CATGTAGDTDTQYF